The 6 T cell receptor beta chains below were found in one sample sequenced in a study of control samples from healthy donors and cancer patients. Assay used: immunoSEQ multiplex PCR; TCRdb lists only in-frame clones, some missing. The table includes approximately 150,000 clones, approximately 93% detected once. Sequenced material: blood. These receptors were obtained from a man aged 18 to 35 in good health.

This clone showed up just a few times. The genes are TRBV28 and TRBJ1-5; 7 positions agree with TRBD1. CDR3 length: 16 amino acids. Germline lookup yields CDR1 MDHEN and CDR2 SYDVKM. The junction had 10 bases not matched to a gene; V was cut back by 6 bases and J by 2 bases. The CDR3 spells CASRERGGRGNQPQHF. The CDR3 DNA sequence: TGTGCCAGCAGGGAGAGAGGGGGCCGGGGCAATCAGCCCCAGCATTTT.

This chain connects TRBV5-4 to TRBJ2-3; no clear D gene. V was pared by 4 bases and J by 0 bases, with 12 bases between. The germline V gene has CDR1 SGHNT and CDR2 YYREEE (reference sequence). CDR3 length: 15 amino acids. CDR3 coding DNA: TGTGCCAGCAGCCCCAACCCGTGGAGCACAGATACGCAGTATTTT. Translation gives CASSPNPWSTDTQYF.

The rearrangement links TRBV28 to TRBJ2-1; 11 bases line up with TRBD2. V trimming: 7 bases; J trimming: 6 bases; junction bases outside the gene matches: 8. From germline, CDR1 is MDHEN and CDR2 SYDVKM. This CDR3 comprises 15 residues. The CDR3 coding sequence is TGTGCCAGCATTGATCAGACTAGCGGGACCAATGAGCAGTTCTTC. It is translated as CASIDQTSGTNEQFF.

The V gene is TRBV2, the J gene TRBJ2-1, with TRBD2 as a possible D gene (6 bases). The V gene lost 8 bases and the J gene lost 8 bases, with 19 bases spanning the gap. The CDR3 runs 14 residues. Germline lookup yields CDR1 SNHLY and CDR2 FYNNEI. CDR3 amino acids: CASWGVGLSDEQFF. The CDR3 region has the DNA TGTGCCAGCTGGGGGGTGGGCCTTTCGGATGAGCAGTTCTTC.

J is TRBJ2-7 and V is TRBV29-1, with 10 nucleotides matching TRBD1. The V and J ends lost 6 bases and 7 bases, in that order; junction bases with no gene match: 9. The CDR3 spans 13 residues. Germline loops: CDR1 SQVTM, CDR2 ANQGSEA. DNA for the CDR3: TGCAGCGTGTTGAGACAGGGGGCGGGTGAGCAGTACTTC. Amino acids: CSVLRQGAGEQYF.

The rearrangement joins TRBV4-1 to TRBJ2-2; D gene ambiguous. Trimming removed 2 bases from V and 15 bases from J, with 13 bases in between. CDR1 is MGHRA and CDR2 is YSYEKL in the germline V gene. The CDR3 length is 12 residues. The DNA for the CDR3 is TGCGCCAGCAGCCAAAGTGAAGGTATCGTGTTTTTT. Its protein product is CASSQSEGIVFF.